A single TCR beta chain is shown here with its context. Per the germline V gene, CDR1 is SQVTM and CDR2 is ANQGSEA. Trimming stripped 0 bases from V and 4 bases from J, with 16 bases between. The CDR3 consists of 15 residues. The sample belongs to a study of T cells in Graves' hyperthyroidism and ophthalmopathy. RNA transcripts provided the source from which TCR beta CDR3 regions were amplified. The TCR CDR3 first-round RT-PCR relied on the HTBI primer set. TCRdb re-called the multiplex PCR reads with MiXCR, one entry per CDR3 protein. Of hundreds of thousands of distinct CDR3 sequences detected, roughly 40% appear once; the ten largest clones hold 7% to 10%.

The TCR sequence derives from a man aged 18-30 years with Graves' hyperthyroidism. Sequencing was carried out using blood. The chain joins TRBV29-1 to TRBJ2-7; a possible D gene is TRBD2 (5 bases). The CDR3 sequence: CSVEESGVGRYEQYF. In DNA, the CDR3 is TGCAGCGTTGAAGAATCGGGCGTGGGGAGATACGAGCAGTACTTC.